The 32 T cell receptor beta chains below come from one sample, sequenced in a study of vaccination and CD4 T cells after COVID-19. The Oncomine TCR Beta short-read assay was applied to DNA of cultured CD4+ T cells. One entry per CDR3 protein, called by TCRdb with MiXCR from the PCR reads. Among approximately 17,000 distinct CDR3 sequences listed, 50% to 60% were seen once. The treatment is: approximately nine-day PBMC culture with coronavirus spike peptide pools or control peptides (ViraFEST assay). These receptors' antigens are unknown. Source: CD4+ T cells from blood, cultured in vitro, taken before SARS-CoV-2 vaccination. These receptors were taken from a human donor who had recovered from COVID-19.

The J gene is TRBJ2-1, the V gene TRBV20-1, with 15 bases lining up with TRBD2. CDR3 size: 14 residues. V lost 5 bases to trimming and J lost 5 bases; unmatched junction nucleotides: 1. Germline values: CDR1 DFQATT, CDR2 SNEGSKA (reference sequence). The CDR3 is CSAGLAGGNNEQFF. In nucleotides, the CDR3 is TGCAGTGCTGGACTAGCGGGGGGGAACAATGAGCAGTTCTTC.

Details on this clonotype: The junction does not match germline at one end; this may be a read error. The chain combines TRBV7-7 with TRBJ2-2; TRBD1 is a possible D gene (6 bases). Germline V gene sequence: CDR1 SSHAT, CDR2 FNYEAQ (reference sequence). CDR3 length: 15 amino acids. The CDR3 DNA is TGTGCTAGCAGCTTAGCGCAGGGGTTCGCCGGGGAGCTGTTTTTT. Its translation is CASSLAQGFAGELFF.

The chain is built from TRBV6-5 and TRBJ2-7; the match to TRBD1 covers 8 bases. Per germline, CDR1 MNHEY and CDR2 SVGAGI. The CDR3 contains 14 residues. The ends lost 2 bases at V and 10 bases at J; junction bases unmatched: 10. The chain's CDR3 is CASSYRSGQGSQYF. For the CDR3, the DNA is TGTGCCAGCAGTTACCGCTCAGGACAGGGAAGTCAGTACTTC.

The chain combines TRBV18 with TRBJ1-5; no definite D call. This CDR3 has 13 amino acids. The ends were cut back, 1 base at V and 5 bases at J, with 6 bases in the middle. CDR1 and CDR2 (germline): KGHSH, LQKENI. This CDR3 is CASSPLRDQPQHF. The CDR3 nucleotides are TGTGCCAGCTCACCACTTAGAGATCAGCCCCAGCATTTT.

This clonotype has a single count. This chain joins TRBV2 and TRBJ1-1; the match to TRBD1 covers 7 bases. The CDR3 sequence is 16 residues long. V trimming: 9 bases; J trimming: 8 bases; junction bases outside the gene matches: 21. Germline lookup yields CDR1 SNHLY and CDR2 FYNNEI. CDR3 sequence (DNA): TGTGCCAGTAGAGTGGAGGGACAGACTGCTGGAGGGGAAGCTTTCTTT. It encodes CASRVEGQTAGGEAFF. Drawing the rest from reference TRBV2 and TRBJ1-1, the complete variable domain is EPEVTQTPSHQVTQMGQEVILRCVPISNHLYFYWYRQILGQKVEFLVSFYNNEISEKSEIFDDQFSVERPDGSNFTLKIRSTKLEDSAMYFCASRVEGQTAGGEAFFGQGTRLTVV.

This clonotype has only a few counts. For the CDR3, the DNA is TGCGCCAGCAGCCAAGATCCGGCCTATGGCTACACCTTC. It codes for CASSQDPAYGYTF. The J gene is TRBJ1-2, the V gene TRBV4-3, with unresolved D. Between the trimmed V and J ends, which lost 0 bases and 4 bases, there was a span of 6 bases. The length of the CDR3 is 13 residues. Germline V gene data show CDR1 as LGHNA and CDR2 as YSLEER.

The table lists this clonotype with a few counts. The chain links TRBV20-1 to TRBJ2-7; 13 nucleotides line up with TRBD2. The length of the CDR3 is 17 residues. Germline CDR1 DFQATT, CDR2 SNEGSKA (reference sequence). V was pared by 0 bases and J by 3 bases, with 8 bases of the junction left unmatched. CDR3 DNA: TGCAGTGCTAGAGATGCCGGGACTAGCGGGACAGTCTACGAGCAGTACTTC. Amino acid sequence: CSARDAGTSGTVYEQYF.

The chain employs TRBV20-1 and TRBJ2-7; TRBD2 is a possible D gene (5 bases). The germline gives CDR1 DFQATT, CDR2 SNEGSKA (reference sequence). The germline V and J ends were trimmed by 0 bases and 3 bases, with 15 bases remaining between them. CDR3 length equals 15 residues. CDR3 amino acids: CSARDRGRRGYEQYF. The CDR3 coding sequence is TGCAGTGCTAGAGATCGAGGCCGCCGGGGCTACGAGCAGTACTTC.

The J gene is TRBJ1-5, the V gene TRBV5-1; the D gene is possibly TRBD1 (6 bases). CDR1 and CDR2 from the germline V gene are SGHRS and YFSETQ. CDR3 length equals 14 residues. Trimming removed 0 bases at V and 5 bases at J, with 9 bases between. Written as DNA, the CDR3 is TGCGCCAGCAGCTTGGATCCAGGGGATCAGCCCCAGCATTTT. Translation: CASSLDPGDQPQHF.

The genes are TRBV24-1 and TRBJ2-1; D is unresolved. CDR1 is KGHDR and CDR2 is SFDVKD in the germline V gene. This CDR3 is built from 16 residues. With 0 bases removed from V and 0 bases from J, the gap between germline ends came to 8 bases. CDR3 protein: CATSDLHASSYNEQFF. In DNA, the CDR3 is TGTGCCACCAGTGATTTGCATGCTAGCTCCTACAATGAGCAGTTCTTC.

V gene TRBV6-1 combines with J gene TRBJ1-6; TRBD1 aligns across 8 bases. Germline CDR1 is MNHNS and CDR2 is SASEGT. V lost 6 bases, J lost 7 bases, and 8 bases stayed unmatched. This CDR3 is built from 15 residues. CDR3 protein: CASSPGGLGNSPLHF. Written as DNA, the CDR3 is TGTGCCAGCAGCCCAGGGGGCCTGGGGAATTCACCCCTCCACTTT.

This clonotype has just a few counts. The CDR3 DNA reads TGCAGTGCTAGAGACATCGGCAAACAAGAGACCCAGTACTTC. Translation: CSARDIGKQETQYF. J is TRBJ2-5 and V is TRBV20-1; D gene ambiguous. The V gene lost 0 bases and the J gene lost 2 bases, with 10 bases spanning the gap. This CDR3 region has 14 residues. Germline values: CDR1 DFQATT, CDR2 SNEGSKA (reference sequence).

This clonotype was counted between two and nine times. This chain uses TRBV2 with TRBJ1-2, with D unresolved. Trimming stripped 3 bases from V and 2 bases from J, with 10 bases between. The CDR3 spans 14 residues. Germline lookup yields CDR1 SNHLY and CDR2 FYNNEI. This CDR3 is CASSDDGRNYGYTF. The CDR3 nucleotides read TGTGCCAGCAGTGATGACGGACGGAACTATGGCTACACCTTC.

The chain joins TRBV20-1 to TRBJ2-5, with 7 bases matching TRBD2. Germline V gene sequence: CDR1 DFQATT, CDR2 SNEGSKA (reference sequence). The CDR3 has 17 residues. The CDR3 loop is CSARAGPGPTRRETQYF. In nucleotides, the CDR3 is TGCAGCGCACGAGCGGGACCAGGTCCTACCAGGCGGGAGACCCAGTACTTC.

The chain links TRBV28 to TRBJ1-5; no reliable D call. Between the trimmed V and J ends, which lost 3 bases and 5 bases, there was a span of 11 bases. CDR3 length equals 14 residues. Germline lookup yields CDR1 MDHEN and CDR2 SYDVKM. This CDR3 is CASSFPESYQPQHF. As DNA, the CDR3 is TGTGCCAGCAGTTTCCCAGAGTCCTATCAGCCCCAGCATTTT.

The chain is built from TRBV6-1 and TRBJ1-2; D gene ambiguous. Germline CDR1 is MNHNS and CDR2 is SASEGT. The V end lost 8 bases, the J end lost 4 bases, and 14 bases lay between the germline ends. The length of the CDR3 is 13 residues. CDR3 in DNA: TGTGCCAGCGCAACGGGCAGTGCCTATGGCTACACCTTC. It specifies CASATGSAYGYTF.

The genes are TRBV7-9 and TRBJ2-2; no clear D. V was clipped by 2 bases and J by 7 bases, with 8 bases between them. This CDR3 comprises 13 residues. CDR1 is SEHNR and CDR2 is FQNEAQ in the germline V gene (reference sequence). The CDR3 bases are TGTGCCAGCAGCTTACAGGAAAGCGGGGAGCTGTTTTTT. This encodes CASSLQESGELFF.

This clonotype has only a few counts. The chain has TRBV15 and TRBJ1-3; D may be TRBD1 (6 bases). The CDR3 runs to 18 residues. CDR1 LNHNV and CDR2 YYDKDF come from the germline V gene (reference sequence). The ends were cut back, 1 base at V and 2 bases at J, with 18 bases in the middle. CDR3 residues: CATSRGPGQPGPGNTIYF. CDR3 in DNA: TGTGCCACCAGCAGAGGACCGGGACAACCGGGGCCTGGAAACACCATATATTTT.

CDR3 DNA sequence: TGTGCCAGCAGCAAAACGGGGTATTGGCGTGAGCAGTTCTTC. It yields the protein CASSKTGYWREQFF. The chain combines TRBV21-1 with TRBJ2-1. TRBV21-1 is flagged as a pseudogene. The CDR3 consists of 14 residues.

The rearrangement links TRBV6-1 to TRBJ2-2; D is uncertain. This CDR3 spans 12 amino acids. Germline lookup yields CDR1 MNHNS and CDR2 SASEGT. Trimming pared 5 bases from V and 6 bases from J, leaving 7 bases between. Here the CDR3 DNA reads TGTGCCAGCAGTCCTACAGCCGGGGAGCTGTTTTTT. Residues: CASSPTAGELFF.

This clonotype was counted a few times. The chain links TRBV11-2 to TRBJ1-5; no definite D call. Germline CDR1 is SGHAT and CDR2 is FQNNGV. The CDR3 has 15 residues. Trimming took 5 bases from V and 6 from J, leaving 17 bases between them. The CDR3 sequence is CASSPIAGASQPQHF. The CDR3, as DNA: TGTGCCAGCAGCCCTATAGCTGGAGCAAGTCAGCCCCAGCATTTT.

In this sample, this clonotype turned up a few times. This rearrangement joins TRBV30 to TRBJ1-6; D is ambiguous. The V end lost 1 base, the J end lost 8 bases, and 12 bases lay between the germline ends. CDR1 is GTSNPN, CDR2 SVGIG, per germline (reference sequence). CDR3 length equals 14 residues. CDR3 residues: CAWSGGSAYSPLHF. The DNA for the CDR3 is TGTGCCTGGAGTGGGGGTTCGGCGTATTCACCCCTCCACTTT.

The gene calls are TRBV10-3 and TRBJ2-7, with D possibly TRBD1 on 5 matching bases. Looked up from germline, CDR1 is ENHRY and CDR2 is SYGVKD. The CDR3 has 15 residues. V was shortened by 3 bases and J by 1 base, with 13 bases between the two germline ends. The CDR3 coding sequence is TGTGCCATCAGTGACGGTCGGACAAATTCCTACGAGCAGTACTTC. Its translation is CAISDGRTNSYEQYF.

The DNA for the CDR3 is TGTGCCAGCAGCTTCCGTGGCGGAACCTACGAGCAGTACTTC. This translates into CASSFRGGTYEQYF. J is TRBJ2-7 and V is TRBV5-4, with D unclear. Trimming shortened V by 2 bases and J by 2 bases, and 11 bases separated the two germline ends. Germline V gene sequence: CDR1 SGHNT, CDR2 YYREEE (reference sequence). The CDR3 runs 14 residues.

V gene TRBV6-4 combines with J gene TRBJ2-3; unclear D gene. The germline V and J ends were trimmed by 2 bases and 9 bases, with 9 bases remaining between them. This CDR3 spans 12 amino acids. Germline V lookup: CDR1 MRHNA, CDR2 SNTAGT. CDR3 region: CASSDGETTQYF. CDR3 in DNA: TGTGCCAGCAGTGACGGGGAAACAACGCAGTATTTT.

The chain recombines TRBV7-9 with TRBJ2-3; D is perhaps TRBD2 (6 bases). V was clipped by 4 bases and J by 1 base, with 21 bases between them. The CDR3 runs 18 residues. Germline V CDR1 and CDR2: SEHNR, FQNEAQ (reference sequence). CDR3: CASSSSSALSWGTDTQYF. CDR3 bases: TGTGCCAGCAGCTCGTCTAGCGCACTCTCCTGGGGCACAGATACGCAGTATTTT.

The CDR3 region is CASSLAGSGRYTGELFF. The CDR3 DNA reads as TGTGCCAGCAGCTTGGCGGGTAGCGGGCGGTACACCGGGGAGCTGTTTTTT. The rearrangement uses TRBV5-6 and TRBJ2-2; TRBD2 agrees at 7 bases. CDR3 length equals 17 residues. Germline V gene sequence: CDR1 SGHDT, CDR2 YYEEEE. The J segment lost 3 bases and the V segment lost 0 bases, leaving 8 bases of the junction unmatched.

The gene calls are TRBV28 and TRBJ1-1; D might be TRBD1 (5 bases). CDR3 length: 13 residues. V shed 3 bases and J shed 3 bases, with 8 bases lying between them. Germline V gene sequence: CDR1 MDHEN, CDR2 SYDVKM. DNA for the CDR3: TGTGCCAGCAGTTTTCAGGGAGACACTGAAGCTTTCTTT. It codes for CASSFQGDTEAFF.

The chain links TRBV19 to TRBJ1-1; tentatively, D is TRBD1 (6 bases). The CDR3 length is 14 residues. The V end lost 1 base, the J end lost 1 base, and 7 bases lay between the germline ends. CDR1 and CDR2 (germline): LNHDA, SQIVND (reference sequence). Written as DNA, the CDR3 is TGTGCCAGTAGTATAGCGACAGGGAACACTGAAGCTTTCTTT. Amino acid sequence: CASSIATGNTEAFF.

The chain joins TRBV5-8 to TRBJ2-7; D uncertain. CDR3 size: 14 residues. V dropped 2 bases and J dropped 2 bases, with 11 bases sitting between them. CDR1 is SGHTS and CDR2 is YDEGEE in the germline V gene. The CDR3 is CASSFRRPPYEQYF. As DNA, the CDR3 is TGTGCCAGCAGCTTTCGCAGGCCTCCCTACGAGCAGTACTTC.

V gene TRBV7-9 combines with J gene TRBJ2-7; D is perhaps TRBD2 (6 bases). Germline CDR1 SEHNR, CDR2 FQNEAQ (reference sequence). The length of the CDR3 is 17 residues. Between the trimmed V and J ends, which lost 3 bases and 2 bases, there was a span of 20 bases. The CDR3 spells CASSLAAGYIYPYEQYF. For the CDR3, the DNA is TGTGCCAGCAGCTTGGCCGCGGGATACATATATCCCTACGAGCAGTACTTC.

The chain links TRBV6-1 to TRBJ2-2; D is ambiguous. The germline gives CDR1 MNHNS, CDR2 SASEGT. The CDR3 has 12 residues. Between the trimmed V and J ends, which lost 5 bases and 5 bases, there was a span of 6 bases. CDR3 protein: CASSRRTGELFF. In DNA form, the CDR3 reads TGTGCCAGCAGTAGAAGAACCGGGGAGCTGTTTTTT.